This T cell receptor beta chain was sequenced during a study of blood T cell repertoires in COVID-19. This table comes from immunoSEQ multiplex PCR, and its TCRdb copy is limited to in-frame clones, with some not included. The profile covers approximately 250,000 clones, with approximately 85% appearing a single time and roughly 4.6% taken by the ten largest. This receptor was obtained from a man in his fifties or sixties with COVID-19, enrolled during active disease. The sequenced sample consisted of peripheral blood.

The CDR3 DNA reads as TGCGCCAGCAGGACTAACCCGAGCTCCTACAATGAGCAGTTCTTC. Its translation is CASRTNPSSYNEQFF. The rearrangement links TRBV5-1 to TRBJ2-1; TRBD2 is a possible D gene (5 bases). In germline, CDR1 is SGHRS, CDR2 YFSETQ. This CDR3 contains 15 residues. Trimming took 5 bases from V and 0 from J, leaving 12 bases between them. Full variable domain (missing parts from reference TRBV5-1 and TRBJ2-1): KAGVTQTPRYLIKTRGQQVTLSCSPISGHRSVSWYQQTPGQGLQFLFEYFSETQRNKGNFPGRFSGRQFSNSRSEMNVSTLELGDSALYLCASRTNPSSYNEQFFGPGTRLTVL.